Listed below are T cell receptor beta chains from one sample, sequenced in a study of T cells in Graves' hyperthyroidism and ophthalmopathy. TCRdb used MiXCR to reprocess the multiplex PCR reads, holding one entry per CDR3 protein. This sample has 550,000 to 700,000 distinct CDR3 sequences; about half occur once, and the top ten carry around 17%. Specimen: peripheral blood or thyroid tissue (not recorded which). The receptors stem from an adult woman with Graves' disease, either hyperthyroidism or ophthalmopathy (not recorded which). Each CDR3 is given with its conserved first and last residue. Fields, in order: clone size, J gene, V gene, D gene, CDR3 protein, CDR3 DNA. A D gene is named only where the DNA matches it firmly. Clone size is given for some rows only: seen once, a few or many times, or a class if the clone is expanded.

>NA|TRBJ1-2|TRBV20-1|NA
CSASEGGGYTF
TGCAGTGCTAGCGAGGGAGGTGGCTACACCTTC
>NA|TRBJ1-1|TRBV6-5|TRBD1
CASRGQGRAEAFF
TGTGCCAGCAGAGGACAGGGGAGGGCTGAAGCTTTCTTT
>few|TRBJ1-2|TRBV18|NA
CASSPASSGTEYGYTF
TGTGCCAGCTCACCCGCATCCTCCGGGACGGAATATGGCTACACCTTC
>NA|TRBJ1-1|TRBV12-3/TRBV12-4|NA
CASSLSAGDEAFF
TGTGCCAGCAGTTTATCCGCCGGGGATGAAGCTTTCTTT
>few|TRBJ2-5|TRBV2|NA
CASSAVRSGETQYF
TGTGCCAGCAGTGCTGTCCGATCGGGTGAGACCCAGTACTTC
>NA|TRBJ1-2|TRBV28|NA
CASSRNSVIYGYTF
TGTGCCAGCAGCCGAAACAGTGTTATTTATGGCTACACCTTC
>few|TRBJ1-1|TRBV29-1|NA
CSVRGWDAEAFF
TGCAGCGTAAGGGGGTGGGACGCTGAAGCTTTCTTT
>NA|TRBJ2-7|TRBV5-4|TRBD2
CASSLLSGGPHEQYF
TGTGCCAGCAGCTTATTATCGGGAGGGCCCCACGAGCAGTACTTC
>many|TRBJ2-5|TRBV5-1|TRBD1
CASNIHRGPPETQYF
TGCGCCAGCAACATCCACAGGGGGCCCCCAGAGACCCAGTACTTC
>NA|TRBJ1-1|TRBV15|TRBD1
CATSRTGTGKNTEAFF
TGTGCCACCAGCAGAACCGGGACAGGGAAGAACACTGAAGCTTTCTTT
>NA|TRBJ2-7|TRBV7-9|NA
CASSSPRTYEQYF
TGTGCCAGCAGCTCACCTAGGACGTACGAGCAGTACTTC
>many|TRBJ1-5|TRBV20-1|TRBD1
CSASTGGGNQPQHF
TGCAGTGCTAGTACAGGGGGAGGCAATCAGCCCCAGCATTTT
>many|TRBJ1-1|TRBV5-1|TRBD1
CASSLELPGGSTEAFF
TGCGCCAGCAGCTTGGAGCTGCCAGGGGGTAGCACTGAAGCTTTCTTT
>NA|TRBJ1-1|TRBV12-3/TRBV12-4|TRBD1
CASRGTGQGNTEAFF
TGTGCCAGCAGGGGGACGGGACAGGGAAACACTGAAGCTTTCTTT
>NA|TRBJ2-5|TRBV11-2|NA
CASSLVVGGIQYF
TGTGCCAGCAGCTTAGTGGTTGGCGGCATCCAGTACTTC
>many|TRBJ2-7|TRBV20-1|NA
CSARGGFASYEQYF
TGCAGTGCTAGAGGGGGTTTTGCGTCCTACGAGCAGTACTTC
>many|TRBJ1-2|TRBV14|TRBD1
CASSQQGGANYGYTF
TGTGCCAGCAGTCAGCAGGGGGGAGCTAACTATGGCTACACCTTC
>NA|TRBJ2-7|TRBV18|NA
CASSPPAGVVYEQYF
TGTGCCAGCTCACCACCGGCAGGGGTGGTCTACGAGCAGTACTTC
>few|TRBJ1-2|TRBV2|NA
CASSAGPRGGRPREKANYGYTF
TGTGCCAGCAGCGCCGGACCGAGGGGCGGCCGACCTAGAGAAAAGGCTAACTATGGCTACACCTTC
>NA|TRBJ1-5|TRBV2|NA
CASSAEGIETQHF
TGTGCCAGCAGCGCCGAGGGGATAGAGACCCAGCATTTT
>once|TRBJ2-5|TRBV11-2|NA
CASSSDGPETQYF
TGTGCCAGCAGCTCAGATGGCCCAGAGACCCAGTACTTC
>many|TRBJ2-5|TRBV7-2|TRBD2
CASSLSVRRLAGGWAAPETQYF
TGTGCCAGCAGCCTTAGTGTCAGGAGGCTAGCGGGAGGTTGGGCCGCCCCGGAGACCCAGTACTTC
>NA|TRBJ2-5|TRBV2|TRBD1
CASSEGDRGVAETQYF
TGTGCCAGCAGTGAAGGCGACAGGGGGGTGGCAGAGACCCAGTACTTC
>NA|TRBJ2-5|TRBV12-3/TRBV12-4|NA
CASSVQGGVGETQYF
TGTGCCAGCAGTGTTCAGGGGGGGGTTGGGGAGACCCAGTACTTC
>many|TRBJ2-2|TRBV9|TRBD2
CASSVEGLAGNTGELFF
TGTGCCAGCAGCGTAGAGGGCCTAGCGGGCAACACCGGGGAGCTGTTTTTT
>NA|TRBJ1-1|TRBV9|TRBD1
CASSPQDRAKAFF
TGTGCCAGCAGCCCACAGGACAGGGCCAAAGCTTTCTTT
>many|TRBJ1-1|TRBV5-1|NA
CASSWGPGPGTEAFF
TGCGCCAGCAGCTGGGGACCGGGACCGGGGACTGAAGCTTTCTTT
>NA|TRBJ2-7|TRBV11-2|NA
CASGLGFSSYEQYF
TGTGCCAGCGGCTTAGGGTTTAGCTCCTACGAGCAGTACTTC
>NA|TRBJ2-7|TRBV20-1|NA
CSASERYF
TGCAGTGCTTCGGAGCGGTACTTC
>few|TRBJ1-1|TRBV27|TRBD1
CASRPGTAYTEAFF
TGTGCCAGCAGGCCCGGGACAGCCTACACTGAAGCTTTCTTT
>once|TRBJ1-5|TRBV19|NA
CASTHLPGQPQHF
TGTGCCAGTACCCATCTCCCGGGTCAGCCCCAGCATTTT
>NA|TRBJ1-5|TRBV4-1|NA
CASSQALQGRSNQPQHF
TGCGCCAGCAGCCAAGCTTTACAAGGACGCAGCAATCAGCCCCAGCATTTT
>many|TRBJ2-5|TRBV11-2|TRBD1
CASSQRTGGSETQYF
TGTGCCAGCAGCCAAAGGACAGGAGGATCGGAGACCCAGTACTTC
>NA|TRBJ1-4|TRBV12-3/TRBV12-4|NA
CASRGTTTNEKLFF
TGTGCCAGCAGGGGGACGACAACTAATGAAAAACTGTTTTTT
>NA|TRBJ1-2|TRBV10-3|NA
CAISEEGRNYGYTF
TGTGCCATCAGTGAGGAGGGGAGGAACTATGGCTACACCTTC
>NA|TRBJ2-7|TRBV29-1|NA
CSVPVRAYEQYF
TGCAGCGTCCCAGTCAGGGCTTACGAGCAGTACTTC
>many|TRBJ1-4|TRBV4-1|NA
CASSQDRRGPNEKLFF
TGCGCCAGCAGCCAAGATCGTCGAGGACCTAATGAAAAACTGTTTTTT
>many|TRBJ1-1|TRBV5-5|TRBD1
CASSSTGTWMNTEAFF
TGTGCCAGCAGTTCGACAGGGACTTGGATGAACACTGAAGCTTTCTTT
>once|TRBJ2-5|TRBV29-1|NA
CSQERVQETQYF
TGCAGCCAAGAAAGGGTCCAAGAGACCCAGTACTTC
>many|TRBJ2-7|TRBV4-1|NA
CASRVGLERSYEQYF
TGCGCCAGCAGAGTGGGGTTGGAGCGGTCCTACGAGCAGTACTTC
>NA|TRBJ2-7|TRBV25-1|TRBD1
CSAREPTGFEQYF
TGCAGTGCTAGAGAACCGACAGGGTTCGAGCAGTACTTC
>once|TRBJ1-1|TRBV10-3|NA
CAVQGLGAEAFF
TGTGCCGTCCAGGGTTTGGGTGCTGAAGCTTTCTTT